The source of this T cell receptor (beta chain) is a study of T cell responses to AZD1222 COVID-19 vaccine. Study details: Both about-4-week and about-12-week second-dose recipients were combined. General study results and limits: No day 14 peak samples; only post-peak repertoires were characterized. The sample set comprised mostly white British donors with more females, and clonal diversity was possibly underestimated.

Here immunoSEQ multiplex PCR was the method, and the copy in TCRdb shows in-frame clones only, minus some. The sample lists around 77,000 clones; around 87% were seen once. Trimming took off 5 bases at V and 5 bases at J, with 21 bases between the two ends. Germline-derived CDR1 and CDR2 are SEHNR and FQNEAQ (reference sequence). The CDR3 contains 16 residues. Concerning this clone itself: Its antigen is currently unknown.

The receptor comes from an adult in good health. This chain uses TRBV7-9 with TRBJ1-1, with TRBD1 as a possible D gene (5 bases). Here the sequenced sample was peripheral blood, taken on day 0 of AZD1222 vaccination. The CDR3 here is CASSPRMGDGGTEAFF. Here the CDR3 DNA reads TGTGCCAGCAGCCCGAGAATGGGGGACGGGGGGACTGAAGCTTTCTTT. Together with reference TRBV7-9 and TRBJ1-1, the CDR3 gives the full variable domain: DTGVSQNPRHKITKRGQNVTFRCDPISEHNRLYWYRQTLGQGPEFLTYFQNEAQLEKSRLLSDRFSAERPKGSFSTLEIQRTEQGDSAMYLCASSPRMGDGGTEAFFGQGTRLTVV.